A selection of T cell receptor beta chains follows, all from one sample in a study of cytomegalovirus exposure and HLA in healthy donors. Libraries were prepared by immunoSEQ multiplex PCR; TCRdb keeps only in-frame clonotypes and omits some of them. The repertoire has about 180,000 clones, around 83% of them found once; the top ten carry more than 0.95%. The sample consisted of PBMCs. The receptors come from a girl aged 2-15 years in good health and CMV-seropositive. CDR3s include the opening cysteine and the closing phenylalanine or tryptophan. A D gene is named only where the DNA matches it firmly. Size is omitted from some rows. Given values are once, few, many or a class for expanded clones.

d_gene: -
v_gene: TRBV6-4
j_gene: TRBJ2-5
abundance: -
CDR3aa: CASALAPEETQYF
CDR3nt: TGTGCCAGCGCCCTGGCACCCGAAGAGACCCAGTACTTC

d_gene: -
v_gene: TRBV6-5
j_gene: TRBJ1-1
abundance: -
CDR3aa: CASSYSWGLNTEAFF
CDR3nt: TGTGCCAGCAGTTACTCATGGGGGCTGAACACTGAAGCTTTCTTT

d_gene: -
v_gene: TRBV6-6
j_gene: TRBJ1-4
abundance: -
CDR3aa: CASSGLGGVYEKLFF
CDR3nt: TGTGCCAGCAGTGGTCTCGGGGGGGTATATGAAAAACTGTTTTTT

d_gene: -
v_gene: TRBV5-1
j_gene: TRBJ2-3
abundance: -
CDR3aa: CASSLVTGRVDTQYF
CDR3nt: TGCGCCAGCAGCTTGGTGACGGGGAGAGTTGATACGCAGTATTTT

d_gene: TRBD2
v_gene: TRBV4-2
j_gene: TRBJ2-2
abundance: -
CDR3aa: CASSQPRSGDGNTGELFF
CDR3nt: TGTGCCAGCAGCCAACCCCGTAGCGGGGACGGGAACACCGGGGAGCTGTTTTTT

d_gene: -
v_gene: TRBV5-1
j_gene: TRBJ1-2
abundance: -
CDR3aa: CASSLGLSTETNYGYTF
CDR3nt: TGCGCCAGCAGCTTGGGACTCTCGACAGAGACTAACTATGGCTACACCTTC

d_gene: TRBD1
v_gene: TRBV11-2
j_gene: TRBJ1-1
abundance: -
CDR3aa: CASSLDKGQGENTEAFF
CDR3nt: TGTGCCAGCAGCTTAGACAAAGGACAGGGAGAGAACACTGAAGCTTTCTTT

d_gene: TRBD2
v_gene: TRBV2
j_gene: TRBJ2-3
abundance: -
CDR3aa: CASAKLAGGPGTDTQYF
CDR3nt: TGTGCCAGCGCCAAACTAGCGGGAGGGCCGGGCACAGATACGCAGTATTTT

d_gene: TRBD2
v_gene: TRBV19
j_gene: TRBJ2-1
abundance: -
CDR3aa: CASTLRGGLGLAGSYNEQFF
CDR3nt: TGTGCCAGTACCCTGAGGGGGGGCTTGGGACTAGCGGGATCCTACAATGAGCAGTTCTTC

d_gene: TRBD1
v_gene: TRBV29-1
j_gene: TRBJ2-5
abundance: once
CDR3aa: CSVPGTGLGGDQETQYF
CDR3nt: TGCAGCGTCCCCGGGACAGGGCTGGGGGGAGACCAAGAGACCCAGTACTTC

d_gene: -
v_gene: TRBV7-8
j_gene: TRBJ1-1
abundance: -
CDR3aa: CASSLGGVRSNTEAFF
CDR3nt: TGTGCCAGCAGCTTAGGGGGGGTTCGGTCGAACACTGAAGCTTTCTTT

d_gene: -
v_gene: TRBV6-5
j_gene: TRBJ1-4
abundance: -
CDR3aa: CASSRTANNEKLFF
CDR3nt: TGTGCCAGCAGTCGGACAGCAAATAATGAAAAACTGTTTTTT

d_gene: -
v_gene: TRBV27
j_gene: TRBJ2-2
abundance: -
CDR3aa: CASSFSPGHANTGELFF
CDR3nt: TGTGCCAGCAGTTTTTCTCCTGGACACGCGAACACCGGGGAGCTGTTTTTT

d_gene: -
v_gene: TRBV7-7
j_gene: TRBJ2-7
abundance: -
CDR3aa: CASSASDSTYEQYF
CDR3nt: TGTGCTAGCAGCGCCTCGGACTCCACCTACGAGCAGTACTTC

d_gene: -
v_gene: TRBV4-2
j_gene: TRBJ2-1
abundance: -
CDR3aa: CASSQDGGPYNEQFF
CDR3nt: TGTGCCAGCAGCCAAGATGGAGGGCCCTACAATGAGCAGTTCTTC

d_gene: TRBD1
v_gene: TRBV4-1
j_gene: TRBJ1-4
abundance: few
CDR3aa: CASSQVEGTGINEKLFF
CDR3nt: TGCGCCAGCAGCCAAGTAGAGGGGACAGGAATTAATGAAAAACTGTTTTTT

d_gene: -
v_gene: TRBV6-4
j_gene: TRBJ1-2
abundance: -
CDR3aa: CASSETGGEFDGYTF
CDR3nt: TGTGCCAGCAGTGAGACAGGTGGGGAGTTCGATGGCTACACCTTC

d_gene: -
v_gene: TRBV2
j_gene: TRBJ2-7
abundance: -
CDR3aa: CANKRESYEQYF
CDR3nt: TGTGCCAATAAGAGGGAAAGCTACGAGCAGTACTTC

d_gene: -
v_gene: TRBV5-6
j_gene: TRBJ1-2
abundance: few
CDR3aa: CASSLGGSYGYTF
CDR3nt: TGTGCCAGCAGCTTGGGGGGCAGCTATGGCTACACCTTC

d_gene: TRBD1
v_gene: TRBV6-6
j_gene: TRBJ1-2
abundance: -
CDR3aa: CASRPGQGASGYTF
CDR3nt: TGTGCCAGCAGACCCGGACAGGGGGCGAGCGGCTACACCTTC

d_gene: -
v_gene: TRBV7-7
j_gene: TRBJ1-1
abundance: -
CDR3aa: CASSLGEETEAFF
CDR3nt: TGTGCTAGCAGCTTAGGCGAGGAGACTGAAGCTTTCTTT

d_gene: TRBD2
v_gene: TRBV5-4
j_gene: TRBJ2-1
abundance: -
CDR3aa: CASSRGLAKIYNEQFF
CDR3nt: TGTGCCAGCAGCCGTGGACTAGCGAAAATATACAATGAGCAGTTCTTC